This entry describes one T cell receptor beta chain. The antigen is undetermined. This PCR relied on a set of 60 Vbeta primers and 13 Jbeta primers. Clones were read by immunoSEQ multiplex PCR, and TCRdb kept only the in-frame ones, dropping some. The sample includes 150,000 to 200,000 clones, approximately 80% of them seen just once. The entry originates in a study of cytomegalovirus exposure and HLA in healthy donors. Study results and limitations: Sequencing likely caused a cluster of highly shared sequence variants.

CDR1 is LNHDA and CDR2 is SQIVND in the germline V gene (reference sequence). This CDR3 has 13 amino acids. Between the trimmed V and J ends, which lost 5 bases and 7 bases, there was a span of 15 bases. The TCR sequence derives from a woman in her thirties in good health and CMV-seronegative. Sequencing was performed on PBMCs. The chain recombines TRBV19 with TRBJ2-7; maybe TRBD1 (5 bases). The CDR3 is CASSVMGPREQYF. In DNA, the CDR3 is TGTGCCAGTAGTGTAATGGGGCCGAGGGAGCAGTACTTC.